This TCR beta chain was recorded in a study of cytomegalovirus exposure and HLA in healthy donors. The CDR3 contains 15 residues. V dropped 7 bases and J dropped 6; count of bases not matched to a gene: 10. Looked up from germline, CDR1 is LNHDA and CDR2 is SQIVND (reference sequence). Use of 60 Vbeta and 13 Jbeta primers characterized the PCR. Clones were read by immunoSEQ multiplex PCR, and TCRdb kept only the in-frame ones, dropping some. The sample consists of approximately 150,000 clones, about 74% of them appearing once. The chain combines TRBV19 with TRBJ1-2; 11 positions match TRBD1. The receptor was isolated from a woman in her 40s in good health and CMV-seronegative. Sequencing was done on a sample of PBMCs. As DNA, the CDR3 is TGTGCCAGTATGGCTGGGACAGGGGGTACGGATGGCTACACCTTC. This sequence encodes CASMAGTGGTDGYTF.